The next 14 T cell receptor beta chains were all read from a single sample in a study of identical twins. One entry per CDR3 protein results from TCRdb running MiXCR on the 5' RACE reads. The profile shows about 690,000 distinct CDR3 sequences, 5.5% to 6.5% of them singletons. Sequenced material: naive T cells sorted from blood. All receptors come from a man aged 18 to 29 in good health.

The V gene is TRBV20-1, the J gene TRBJ2-7, with 11 bases fitting TRBD2. CDR1 and CDR2 from the germline V gene are DFQATT and SNEGSKA (reference sequence). The trim removed 0 bases at V and 6 bases at J, leaving 4 bases unmatched. The CDR3 sequence is 14 residues long. The DNA of the CDR3 is TGCAGTGCTAGAGATCTAGCGGGAGGTCTCGAGCAGTACTTC. It codes for CSARDLAGGLEQYF.

This clonotype was recorded at least ten times. J is TRBJ2-1 and V is TRBV5-1, with 7 bases identical to TRBD2. CDR3 length: 15 residues. The germline gives CDR1 SGHRS, CDR2 YFSETQ. The junction had 7 bases not matched to a gene; V was cut back by 0 bases and J by 7 bases. The CDR3 DNA reads as TGCGCCAGCAGCTTGGCGGTGGGAGGGCCGAATGAGCAGTTCTTC. Translating gives CASSLAVGGPNEQFF.

This clonotype was seen ten or more times. The chain is built from TRBV27 and TRBJ2-4; 8 bases map to TRBD1. Germline CDR1 MNHEY, CDR2 SMNVEV (reference sequence). V dropped 5 bases and J dropped 8; count of bases not matched to a gene: 11. This CDR3 has 15 amino acids. DNA for the CDR3: TGTGCCAGCAGTCAATTACCAGGGGGCTTGGACATTCAGTACTTC. Translating it yields CASSQLPGGLDIQYF.

This clonotype has more than one count but fewer than ten. A read error may account for a junction end that differs from germline. The genes are TRBV6-1 and TRBJ2-1; the match to TRBD2 covers 8 bases. The CDR3 is made up of 12 amino acids. CDR1 and CDR2 (germline): MNHNS, SASEGT. The CDR3 DNA is TGTGCCAGCAGTCTGGGGGGGACTAGGGGCCTCTTC. As protein: CASSLGGTRGLF.

This clonotype has a count of ten or more. The rearrangement uses TRBV29-1 and TRBJ1-2; D is uncertain. Germline CDR1 is SQVTM and CDR2 is ANQGSEA. The CDR3 has 14 residues. The V end lost 0 bases, the J end lost 8 bases, and 16 bases lay between the germline ends. The CDR3 sequence is CSVEDPPPLFGYTF. The CDR3 DNA follows: TGCAGCGTTGAAGATCCACCCCCACTCTTCGGCTACACCTTC.

This clonotype was recorded a few times. The chain couples TRBV7-9 to TRBJ1-1; TRBD1 aligns across 7 bases. The CDR3 loop spans 15 amino acids. V dropped 6 bases and J dropped 2; count of bases not matched to a gene: 9. The germline V gene encodes CDR1 SEHNR and CDR2 FQNEAQ (reference sequence). The DNA of the CDR3 is TGTGCCAGCAGGGATCGGAGAGGGGGCAACACTGAAGCTTTCTTT. It encodes CASRDRRGGNTEAFF. The whole variable domain, remainder taken from reference TRBV7-9 and TRBJ1-1, is DTGVSQNPRHKITKRGQNVTFRCDPISEHNRLYWYRQTLGQGPEFLTYFQNEAQLEKSRLLSDRFSAERPKGSFSTLEIQRTEQGDSAMYLCASRDRRGGNTEAFFGQGTRLTVV.

The chain has TRBV4-1 and TRBJ1-5; tentative D call: TRBD1 (5 bases). Trimming removed 0 bases from V and 4 bases from J, with 10 bases in between. This CDR3 has 15 residues. Germline CDR1 MGHRA, CDR2 YSYEKL. The CDR3 region is CASSQEPPGNQPQHF. The DNA for the CDR3 is TGCGCCAGCAGCCAAGAACCCCCAGGGAATCAGCCCCAGCATTTT.

This clonotype was seen many times. The chain couples TRBV25-1 to TRBJ1-3; 8 nucleotides line up with TRBD1. CDR3 length equals 15 residues. The V and J ends lost 3 bases and 4 bases, in that order; junction bases with no gene match: 5. From germline, CDR1 is MGHDK and CDR2 SYGVNS. The CDR3 region has the DNA TGTGCCAGCAGTGAGCCCAGGGGGCCCGGAAACACCATATATTTT. It is translated as CASSEPRGPGNTIYF.

This clonotype was observed many times. This chain joins TRBV29-1 and TRBJ2-2; 7 positions agree with TRBD1. Trimming cost V 5 bases and J 1 base; bases outside gene matches: 10. CDR1 is SQVTM, CDR2 ANQGSEA, per germline. CDR3 length: 16 residues. In nucleotides, the CDR3 is TGCAGCGTTTCAACCCCGACAGGGAGGAACACCGGGGAGCTGTTTTTT. It translates to CSVSTPTGRNTGELFF.

The table lists this clonotype with a few counts. This rearrangement joins TRBV7-8 to TRBJ2-7; 7 bases agree with TRBD2. V was clipped by 7 bases and J by 0 bases; unmatched bases: 3. CDR1 SGHVS and CDR2 FQNEAQ come from the germline V gene. This CDR3 comprises 13 residues. Here the CDR3 reads CASKGRASYEQYF. The CDR3 bases are TGTGCCAGCAAAGGGAGGGCCTCCTACGAGCAGTACTTC.

On this clonotype itself: It may be a read error: a sequence one base away is much more abundant. V gene TRBV7-2 combines with J gene TRBJ2-5, with D possibly matching TRBD1 (6 bases). This CDR3 is 15 amino acids long. The germline gives CDR1 SGHTA, CDR2 FQGNSA. CDR3 amino acids: CASSPGDVYQETRYF. The DNA of the CDR3 is TGTGCCAGCAGCCCAGGGGACGTGTACCAAGAGACCCGGTACTTC.

The chain combines TRBV14 with TRBJ2-3; 7 nucleotides line up with TRBD2. The CDR3 has 17 amino acids. Germline values: CDR1 SGHDN, CDR2 FVKESK. Losses at the gene ends were 1 base for V and 0 bases for J; bases not matched to a gene: 7. As DNA, the CDR3 is TGTGCCAGCAGCCAAGGGGACTACCTCCTAAGCACAGATACGCAGTATTTT. Its protein product is CASSQGDYLLSTDTQYF.

This clonotype was counted many times. The chain links TRBV10-3 to TRBJ2-2; no clear D gene. This CDR3 region has 13 residues. In germline, CDR1 is ENHRY, CDR2 SYGVKD. V was trimmed by 2 bases and J by 3 bases, leaving 4 bases between them. For the CDR3, the DNA is TGTGCCATCAGTGAGGGGGACACCGGGGAGCTGTTTTTT. Its translation is CAISEGDTGELFF.

Many counts were recorded for this clonotype. This chain connects TRBV6-5 to TRBJ2-2; the match to TRBD2 covers 13 bases. With 4 bases clipped from V and 0 bases from J, the junction kept 5 bases outside the gene matches. Germline V gene data show CDR1 as MNHEY and CDR2 as SVGAGI. The CDR3 runs to 18 residues. CDR3 nucleotides: TGTGCCAGCAGTTTAGGACTAGCGGGAGCTTCGAACACCGGGGAGCTGTTTTTT. Its translation is CASSLGLAGASNTGELFF.